What follows are 23 T cell receptor beta chains derived from one specimen sequenced in a study of blood T cell repertoires in COVID-19. The protocol was immunoSEQ multiplex PCR, while the TCRdb copy is restricted to in-frame clones and leaves out a portion. The repertoire has roughly 250,000 clones, around 88% of them found once; the top ten carry roughly 1.2%. Sequencing input: PBMCs or T cells enriched from blood (not recorded which). The receptors stem from a woman aged 35 to 49 with acute COVID-19.

This rearrangement joins TRBV3-1 (or the pseudogene TRBV3-2) to TRBJ1-3; D gene unclear. Germline CDR1 and CDR2: LGHDT and YNNKEL (reference sequence). The length of the CDR3 is 15 residues. Trimming stripped 1 base from V and 0 bases from J, with 7 bases between. Here the CDR3 DNA reads TGTGCCAGCAGCCAAGGACTGAACTCTGGAAACACCATATATTTT. It is translated as CASSQGLNSGNTIYF.

The chain links TRBV24-1 to TRBJ2-3; D might be TRBD2 (5 bases). The V and J ends lost 3 bases and 1 base respectively, with 16 bases between them. The germline V gene has CDR1 KGHDR and CDR2 SFDVKD. This CDR3 is 17 amino acids long. The CDR3 DNA sequence: TGTGCCACCAGTGATCCACTAGTTTGGGATGGCACAGATACGCAGTATTTT. Residues: CATSDPLVWDGTDTQYF.

V usage is TRBV10-3 and J usage is TRBJ1-4; D gene ambiguous. The CDR3 totals 13 residues. The V and J ends lost 8 bases and 0 bases respectively, with 7 bases between them. Germline CDR1 and CDR2: ENHRY and SYGVKD. CDR3 nucleotides: TGTGCCATCGCCCCTACAACTAATGAAAAACTGTTTTTT. Protein: CAIAPTTNEKLFF.

V and J are TRBV10-3 and TRBJ2-3, with D unclear. V lost 6 bases, J lost 6 bases, and 13 bases lay in between. The germline V gene has CDR1 ENHRY and CDR2 SYGVKD. The CDR3 loop spans 13 amino acids. The CDR3 is CAISPPRVDTQYF. DNA of the CDR3: TGTGCCATCAGCCCGCCCCGGGTGGATACGCAGTATTTT.

The rearrangement joins TRBV7-9 to TRBJ2-1, with D tentatively TRBD1 (5 bases). This CDR3 has 13 residues. V was shortened by 5 bases and J by 8 bases, with 13 bases between the two germline ends. Germline V gives CDR1 SEHNR, CDR2 FQNEAQ (reference sequence). The CDR3 sequence: CASSPQVPHEQFF. For the CDR3, the DNA is TGTGCCAGCAGCCCACAGGTTCCGCATGAGCAGTTCTTC.

This rearrangement joins TRBV7-2 to TRBJ2-3; TRBD2 aligns across 7 bases. This CDR3 is built from 16 residues. The germline gives CDR1 SGHTA, CDR2 FQGNSA. The trim removed 5 bases at V and 2 bases at J, leaving 10 bases unmatched. For the CDR3, the DNA is TGTGCCAGCAGCCTACGGGACTACCAACTCACAGATACGCAGTATTTT. Residues: CASSLRDYQLTDTQYF.

The rearrangement links TRBV19 to TRBJ1-5; TRBD1 matches 10 bases. J gave up 5 bases and V 5 bases, and 6 bases lay outside the gene matches. CDR1 is LNHDA and CDR2 is SQIVND in the germline V gene (reference sequence). This CDR3 spans 15 amino acids. CDR3 DNA: TGTGCCAGTAGTTACGGGACAGGGGTCGATCAGCCCCAGCATTTT. It yields the protein CASSYGTGVDQPQHF.

J is TRBJ2-7 and V is TRBV7-8, with D maybe TRBD1 (6 bases). Trimming removed 5 bases at V and 7 bases at J, with 21 bases between. The germline V gene encodes CDR1 SGHVS and CDR2 FQNEAQ. CDR3 length equals 15 residues. CDR3 bases: TGTGCCAGCAGCCCTGCCGGGACAATTTTGGGAGAGCAGTACTTC. It yields the protein CASSPAGTILGEQYF.

The chain is built from TRBV3-1 (or the pseudogene TRBV3-2) and TRBJ2-3; 16 bases agree with TRBD2. There are 18 residues in the CDR3. Germline CDR1 is LGHDT and CDR2 is YNNKEL (reference sequence). V gave up 4 bases and J gave up 2 bases; unmatched junction bases: 6. CDR3 residues: CASSPGLAGGKYTDTQYF. CDR3 nucleotides: TGTGCCAGCAGCCCGGGACTAGCGGGAGGGAAATACACAGATACGCAGTATTTT.

The chain is built from TRBV3-1 (or the pseudogene TRBV3-2) and TRBJ1-1; no clear D gene. CDR1 LGHDT and CDR2 YNNKEL come from the germline V gene (reference sequence). The CDR3 is made up of 14 amino acids. The germline V and J ends were trimmed by 1 base and 1 base, with 7 bases remaining between them. The CDR3 here is CASSQAPGNTEAFF. The CDR3, as DNA: TGTGCCAGCAGCCAAGCACCGGGGAACACTGAAGCTTTCTTT.

The chain recombines TRBV28 with TRBJ2-2, with unresolved D. V was clipped by 2 bases and J by 2 bases, with 9 bases between them. The CDR3 covers 15 residues. Germline V CDR1 and CDR2: MDHEN, SYDVKM. CDR3 coding DNA: TGTGCCAGCAGTTTAATCCTAGGTAACACCGGGGAGCTGTTTTTT. This gives the protein CASSLILGNTGELFF.

The chain uses TRBV5-1 and TRBJ1-1, with D possibly TRBD1 on 5 matching bases. Germline CDR1 reads SGHRS; CDR2 reads YFSETQ. This CDR3 is 14 amino acids long. V was clipped by 0 bases and J by 4 bases, with 10 bases between them. The CDR3 DNA reads TGCGCCAGCAGCTTGGTCTTCGGGGGCACTGAAGCTTTCTTT. Translation gives CASSLVFGGTEAFF.

The chain is built from TRBV24-1 and TRBJ2-1; the match to TRBD2 covers 7 bases. V was pared by 3 bases and J by 1 base, with 2 bases of the junction left unmatched. Germline lookup yields CDR1 KGHDR and CDR2 SFDVKD. The length of the CDR3 is 15 residues. DNA of the CDR3: TGTGCCACCAGTGATGCGGGGGAGTCCTACAATGAGCAGTTCTTC. This sequence encodes CATSDAGESYNEQFF.

J is TRBJ2-7 and V is TRBV7-9; D remains ambiguous. Trimming cost V 2 bases and J 3 bases, with 5 bases left between them. The germline gives CDR1 SEHNR, CDR2 FQNEAQ (reference sequence). This CDR3 has 12 residues. The CDR3 DNA reads as TGTGCCAGCAGCTTAAACAGCTACGAGCAGTACGTC. Protein: CASSLNSYEQYV.

The chain couples TRBV19 to TRBJ2-5, with TRBD2 matching 8 bases. Germline V gene lookup returns CDR1 LNHDA and CDR2 SQIVND (reference sequence). V shed 4 bases, J shed 4 bases, and the junction held 11 bases outside the gene matches. The CDR3 loop spans 16 amino acids. DNA for the CDR3: TGTGCCAGTAGTACTGGAATAGCGGGAAGGGTAGAGACCCAGTACTTC. This codes for CASSTGIAGRVETQYF.

This chain links TRBV10-3 with TRBJ1-4; D may be TRBD1 (6 bases). The germline V gene encodes CDR1 ENHRY and CDR2 SYGVKD. The CDR3 is 15 residues long. V was shortened by 5 bases and J by 0 bases, with 10 bases between the two germline ends. This CDR3 is CAISSGQATNEKLFF. The DNA of the CDR3 is TGTGCCATCAGTTCGGGACAAGCAACTAATGAAAAACTGTTTTTT.

V gene TRBV23-1 combines with J gene TRBJ1-1, with D unclear. TRBV23-1 is an open reading frame whose function is uncertain. This CDR3 contains 17 residues. Trimming stripped 1 base from V and 0 bases from J, with 15 bases between. The CDR3: CASSQLREAGMNTEAFF. DNA for the CDR3: TGCGCCAGCAGTCAATTAAGGGAGGCGGGGATGAACACTGAAGCTTTCTTT.

The chain is built from TRBV10-2 and TRBJ2-7; the D gene is possibly TRBD1 (5 bases). The CDR3 runs to 15 residues. CDR1 WSHSY and CDR2 SAAADI come from the germline V gene. V was cut by 3 bases and J by 1 base, with 13 bases left in between. CDR3 in DNA: TGCGCCAGCAGTGATGGGGCAGGGTCATCCTACGAGCAGTACGTC. It is translated as CASSDGAGSSYEQYV.

This clone was counted a single time. V and J are TRBV28 and TRBJ2-7, with D tentatively TRBD1 (5 bases). Germline V gene sequence: CDR1 MDHEN, CDR2 SYDVKM. The V end lost 6 bases, the J end lost 3 bases, and 15 bases lay between the germline ends. CDR3 length: 14 residues. The CDR3 is CASSRTFGYYEQYF. DNA for the CDR3: TGTGCCAGCAGCAGGACATTCGGGTACTACGAGCAGTACTTC.

This chain joins TRBV9 and TRBJ1-2, with 9 bases matching TRBD1. V lost 4 bases to trimming and J lost 6 bases; unmatched junction nucleotides: 1. The germline CDR1 and CDR2 sequences are SGDLS and YYNGEE. The CDR3 sequence is 12 residues long. The CDR3 reads CASSRDRDGYTF. In DNA, the CDR3 is TGTGCCAGCAGCCGGGACAGGGATGGCTACACCTTC.

V gene TRBV10-2 combines with J gene TRBJ2-1; TRBD2 aligns across 10 bases. With V trimmed by 10 bases and J by 7 bases, 13 bases remained unmatched. CDR1 and CDR2 (germline): WSHSY, SAAADI. The CDR3 contains 15 residues. The CDR3 region has the DNA TGCGCCACTGAATCCGGGACTAGCGAATCAAATGAGCAGTTCTTC. This gives the protein CATESGTSESNEQFF.

The chain employs TRBV7-2 and TRBJ2-2; possible D gene TRBD2, 6 bases. V was pared by 5 bases and J by 6 bases, with 16 bases between. Germline CDR1 is SGHTA and CDR2 is FQGNSA. There are 15 residues in the CDR3. The CDR3 is CASSLTTGLPGELFF. CDR3 in DNA: TGTGCCAGCAGCCTAACGACGGGACTTCCCGGGGAGCTGTTTTTT. The full variable domain, in which reference TRBV7-2 and TRBJ2-2 provide the parts outside the CDR3, is GAGVSQSPSNKVTEKGKDVELRCDPISGHTALYWYRQSLGQGLEFLIYFQGNSAPDKSGLPSDRFSAERTGGSVSTLTIQRTQQEDSAVYLCASSLTTGLPGELFFGEGSRLTVL.

The table lists this clone with a few counts. The CDR3 reads CASNTNRQQAFF. CDR3 nucleotide sequence: TGTGCCAGCAATACCAACCGGCAACAGGCTTTCTTT. The chain couples TRBV12-3 or TRBV12-4 to TRBJ1-1; no clear D. V was cut by 7 bases and J by 11 bases, with 17 bases left in between. The CDR3 has 12 residues.